One sample yielded the 25 T cell receptor beta chains listed below, sequenced in a study of blood T cell repertoires in COVID-19. Produced via immunoSEQ multiplex PCR; TCRdb's table is partial and in-frame only. This sample has 200,000 to 250,000 clones, with about 88% found just once. The sequenced sample consisted of peripheral blood. These receptors were collected from a man between 40 and 49 years old with acute or convalescent COVID-19.

The chain uses TRBV19 and TRBJ2-3; 9 nucleotides align to TRBD2. V trimming: 0 bases; J trimming: 12 bases; junction bases outside the gene matches: 13. The CDR3 has 16 residues. Germline V gene sequence: CDR1 LNHDA, CDR2 SQIVND (reference sequence). This CDR3 reads CASSIDPSGGSRTQYF. CDR3 coding DNA: TGTGCCAGTAGTATAGACCCAAGCGGGGGGTCCCGAACCCAGTATTTT.

This clone showed up just once. The genes are TRBV5-1 and TRBJ1-4; 8 bases line up with TRBD1. This CDR3 region has 14 residues. The germline CDR1 and CDR2 sequences are SGHRS and YFSETQ. Trimming at V came to 4 bases and at J to 8 bases, leaving 7 bases not matched to a gene. Written as DNA, the CDR3 is TGCGCCAGCAGCCGAGGGACAGGAGAGGAAAAACTGTTTTTT. The encoded protein is CASSRGTGEEKLFF.

The chain employs TRBV5-1 and TRBJ2-1, with no clear D. CDR3 length: 15 amino acids. The V gene's germline CDR1 is SGHRS and CDR2 YFSETQ. V shed 0 bases and J shed 0 bases, with 7 bases lying between them. The CDR3 DNA reads as TGCGCCAGCAGCTTGGACTACACCTCCTACAATGAGCAGTTCTTC. Encoded protein: CASSLDYTSYNEQFF.

The chain combines TRBV30 with TRBJ1-2; 8 bases line up with TRBD1. V shed 3 bases and J 8 bases; nucleotides not matched to a gene: 11. The CDR3 contains 14 residues. CDR1 is GTSNPN, CDR2 SVGIG, per germline (reference sequence). The chain's CDR3 is CAWSRSGQEKGYTF. The CDR3 DNA sequence: TGTGCCTGGAGCAGGTCGGGACAGGAGAAAGGCTACACCTTC. The whole variable domain, filled in from reference TRBV30 and TRBJ1-2, reads SQTIHQWPATLVQPVGSPLSLECTVEGTSNPNLYWYRQAAGRGLQLLFYSVGIGQISSEVPQNLSASRPQDRQFILSSKKLLLSDSGFYLCAWSRSGQEKGYTFGSGTRLTVV.

This clone was counted a single time. This chain uses TRBV25-1 with TRBJ2-4; D might be TRBD2 (6 bases). In germline, CDR1 is MGHDK, CDR2 SYGVNS. The germline V and J ends were trimmed by 5 bases and 6 bases, with 17 bases remaining between them. The CDR3 covers 15 residues. Here the CDR3 DNA reads TGTGCCAGCAGTTCGACTAGGGGCTTGGTAAACATTCAGTACTTC. It is translated as CASSSTRGLVNIQYF.

This rearrangement joins TRBV10-3 to TRBJ1-2; 7 bases are a match to TRBD1. After removal of 8 bases from V and 1 base from J, the junction contained 4 bases not matched to a gene. Germline lookup yields CDR1 ENHRY and CDR2 SYGVKD. The CDR3 is 13 residues long. The CDR3 reads CAIARDSNYGYTF. DNA for the CDR3: TGTGCCATCGCTCGGGACAGTAACTATGGCTACACCTTC.

This clone was counted once. The V call is TRBV6-5, the J call TRBJ2-7; TRBD2 matches at 9 bases. Germline CDR1 is MNHEY and CDR2 is SVGAGI. V lost 7 bases to trimming and J lost 1 base; unmatched junction nucleotides: 5. The CDR3 is 14 amino acids. CDR3 in DNA: TGTGCCAGCAAACCGACTAGCGGATCCTACGAGCAGTACTTC. This encodes CASKPTSGSYEQYF.

This rearrangement joins TRBV15 to TRBJ2-3; D possibly corresponds to TRBD2 (5 bases). Germline lookup yields CDR1 LNHNV and CDR2 YYDKDF (reference sequence). The CDR3 loop spans 16 amino acids. V was trimmed by 3 bases and J by 1 base, leaving 14 bases between them. The CDR3 is CATSRDGGRGTDTQYF. In DNA, the CDR3 is TGTGCCACCAGCAGGGACGGAGGTAGGGGCACAGATACGCAGTATTTT.

This chain links TRBV9 with TRBJ1-1, with 9 bases matching TRBD1. V lost 4 bases and J lost 3; bases outside the gene matches: 7. The CDR3 length is 15 residues. CDR1 is SGDLS and CDR2 is YYNGEE in the germline V gene. The CDR3, as DNA: TGTGCCAGCAGCTCCTACAGGGGGCAGGACACTGAAGCTTTCTTT. As protein: CASSSYRGQDTEAFF.

This clone was seen more than once but under ten times. V is TRBV6-1 and J is TRBJ2-5, with D possibly TRBD2 on 6 matching bases. CDR1 is MNHNS, CDR2 SASEGT, per germline. This CDR3 contains 12 residues. V lost 7 bases to trimming and J lost 9 bases, with 15 bases between them. The CDR3, as DNA: TGTGCCAGCACTGGAGGGCAAGGGGCCCAGTACTTC. This translates into CASTGGQGAQYF.

This chain joins TRBV30 and TRBJ1-2; a possible D gene is TRBD1 (5 bases). This CDR3 has 14 amino acids. Germline V CDR1 and CDR2: GTSNPN, SVGIG (reference sequence). Deletions cut 6 bases from V and 6 bases from J, with 20 bases between. The CDR3 DNA reads as TGTGCCTGTCGAAAAGGGGATAGGGGTGATGGCTACACCTTC. Residues: CACRKGDRGDGYTF.

The chain carries TRBV6-4 and TRBJ2-3, with TRBD2 matching 10 bases. V was pared by 2 bases and J by 1 base, with 0 bases of the junction left unmatched. The CDR3 sequence is 15 residues long. Germline CDR1 MRHNA, CDR2 SNTAGT. CDR3 DNA: TGTGCCAGCAGTGACGGGACTAGCGGCACAGATACGCAGTATTTT. It codes for CASSDGTSGTDTQYF.

The chain links TRBV20-1 to TRBJ2-5; D is perhaps TRBD1 (5 bases). The CDR3 extends over 10 amino acids. V was pared by 6 bases and J by 5 bases, with 7 bases between. Germline V gene sequence: CDR1 DFQATT, CDR2 SNEGSKA (reference sequence). This CDR3 is CSASGETQYF. The CDR3 DNA sequence: TGCAGTGCCTCAGGGGAGACCCAGTACTTC.

The genes are TRBV6-1 and TRBJ1-5, with D hard to call. V lost 2 bases, J lost 3 bases, and 8 bases lay in between. Germline CDR1 is MNHNS and CDR2 is SASEGT. CDR3 length equals 14 residues. The CDR3 loop reads CASSESPINQPQHF. The CDR3 DNA reads TGTGCCAGCAGTGAATCCCCTATCAATCAGCCCCAGCATTTT.

V gene TRBV13 combines with J gene TRBJ1-1, with D uncertain. The CDR3 consists of 15 residues. The germline gives CDR1 PRHDT, CDR2 FYEKMQ (reference sequence). The V and J ends lost 5 bases and 3 bases respectively, with 16 bases between them. This CDR3 is CASSPRGGRDTEAFF. In DNA, the CDR3 is TGTGCCAGCAGCCCCCGGGGAGGGAGGGACACTGAAGCTTTCTTT.

This clone was counted once. The chain carries TRBV5-4 and TRBJ1-6, with D possibly being TRBD1 (6 bases). The CDR3 runs 16 residues. The V end was cut by 1 base, the J end by 6 bases, with 14 bases between. Germline loops: CDR1 SGHNT, CDR2 YYREEE (reference sequence). The CDR3 DNA is TGTGCCAGCAGCTTGATTTCGGGGGGCGGTAATTCACCCCTCCACTTT. Translated: CASSLISGGGNSPLHF.

The V and J genes are TRBV27 and TRBJ1-2, with a possible D match to TRBD1 (6 bases). Germline lookup yields CDR1 MNHEY and CDR2 SMNVEV (reference sequence). The CDR3 contains 13 residues. The germline V and J ends were trimmed by 5 bases and 4 bases, with 11 bases remaining between them. CDR3 loop: CASSRRDIYGYTF. The CDR3 bases are TGTGCCAGCAGTAGACGGGACATCTATGGCTACACCTTC.

The DNA for the CDR3 is TGTGCCAGCAGTCGACAGCTGGCTGAAGCTTTCTTT. The encoded protein is CASSRQLAEAFF. The rearrangement joins TRBV12-3 or TRBV12-4 to TRBJ1-1; TRBD1 might be the D (5 bases). CDR3 length: 12 residues. V was shortened by 5 bases and J by 6 bases, with 10 bases between the two germline ends.

The genes are TRBV5-6 and TRBJ2-1; D is possibly TRBD2 (5 bases). Trimming took 0 bases from V and 10 from J, leaving 11 bases between them. From germline, CDR1 is SGHDT and CDR2 YYEEEE. The CDR3 is made up of 13 amino acids. CDR3 nucleotides: TGTGCCAGCAGCTTGGTATCCCGGAGGGAGCAGTTCTTC. Its protein product is CASSLVSRREQFF.

The chain has TRBV28 and TRBJ2-5, with no clear D. This CDR3 has 11 residues. Trimming cost V 4 bases and J 7 bases, with 7 bases left between them. The germline CDR1 and CDR2 sequences are MDHEN and SYDVKM. The CDR3, as DNA: TGTGCCAGCAGTTCCACTGGGACCCAGTACTTC. It yields the protein CASSSTGTQYF.

This chain uses TRBV7-3 with TRBJ2-3, with D hard to call. CDR1 and CDR2 (germline): SGHTA, FQGTGA. The germline V and J ends were trimmed by 3 bases and 2 bases, with 12 bases remaining between them. The CDR3 is made up of 15 amino acids. The CDR3, as DNA: TGTGCCAGCAGCTTCTACCCAGGTCTCACAGATACGCAGTATTTT. It encodes CASSFYPGLTDTQYF. The whole variable domain, filled in from reference TRBV7-3 and TRBJ2-3, reads GAGVSQTPSNKVTEKGKYVELRCDPISGHTALYWYRQSLGQGPEFLIYFQGTGAADDSGLPNDRFFAVRPEGSVSTLKIQRTERGDSAVYLCASSFYPGLTDTQYFGPGTRLTVL.

A few counts support this clone. The chain links TRBV20-1 to TRBJ1-1; D not certain. The V and J ends lost 7 bases and 3 bases respectively, with 6 bases between them. Germline values: CDR1 DFQATT, CDR2 SNEGSKA (reference sequence). CDR3 length: 10 amino acids. In nucleotides, the CDR3 is TGCAGTGGGAGGCACACTGAAGCTTTCTTT. It specifies CSGRHTEAFF.

The chain couples TRBV21-1 to TRBJ1-5. TRBV21-1 is described as a pseudogene. The CDR3 runs 17 residues. The DNA for the CDR3 is TGTGCCAGCAAAGGTGGGGGGAAGTTAGCAGGGCAAGGGCCCCAGCATTTT. This gives the protein CASKGGGKLAGQGPQHF.

The genes are TRBV5-1 and TRBJ1-1, with D unclear. Looked up from germline, CDR1 is SGHRS and CDR2 is YFSETQ. The V and J ends lost 0 bases and 3 bases respectively, with 9 bases between them. This CDR3 is built from 14 residues. The CDR3 DNA is TGCGCCAGCAGCTTGGTACCGGCGGACACTGAAGCTTTCTTT. This codes for CASSLVPADTEAFF.

The chain recombines TRBV18 with TRBJ1-2; D is uncertain. CDR1 is KGHSH and CDR2 is LQKENI in the germline V gene. V shed 3 bases and J shed 5 bases, with 13 bases lying between them. This CDR3 spans 14 amino acids. The CDR3 nucleotides read TGTGCCAGCTCACCTTCAACAGACAATTATGGCTACACCTTC. Its protein is CASSPSTDNYGYTF.